This T cell receptor (beta chain) derives from a study of cytomegalovirus exposure and HLA in healthy donors. Vbeta (60) and Jbeta (13) primers were used in the PCR. The method was immunoSEQ multiplex PCR; TCRdb's version includes in-frame clones alone and lacks a portion of them. There are 57,000 or so clones in the sample; less than 85% occur only once, and approximately 19% lies in the top ten. A few counts support this clone. All the people who gave samples were healthy bone marrow donors. Germline CDR1 and CDR2: LNHDA and SQIVND (reference sequence). Trimming took 8 bases from V and 2 from J, leaving 24 bases between them. The CDR3 extends over 17 amino acids.

Specimen: PBMCs. The chain links TRBV19 to TRBJ1-2, with D uncertain. This TCR was sampled from a woman aged 55-69 years in good health and CMV-seropositive. The CDR3 DNA reads TGTGCCAGTCTAAACCGGGAAGAAGTCAATTCAAACTATGGCTACACCTTC. Amino acids: CASLNREEVNSNYGYTF.